This TCR beta chain was sequenced during a study of CXCR3-negative and CXCR3-positive naive CD8 T cells. Study-wide points: When CXCR3-positive naive cells were set against CXCR3-negative naive cells, the former had more hydrophobic TRB CDR3s. CXCR3 expression partially decreased after cryopreservation; most assays used fresh PBMCs. TRB CDR3 properties indicated TCR strength, while surface CD5 was similar across naive subsets. Comparably high diversity marked both naive subsets, whereas memory CD8+ cells had much lower diversity.

CD45RO-CCR7+CD27+CD95- characterized naive CD8+ T cells. In preparing the TRB cDNA libraries, 5' RACE with UMI labels was used. One entry per CDR3 protein, without DNA, is what TCRdb gives after re-calling the 5' RACE reads. In all, the sample yields about 120,000 distinct CDR3 sequences. A note on this clonotype: Its antigen is unknown.

The clonotype originates from a human donor in good health. Some clones in this sample may be carry-over from other donors' samples. Sequenced sample: naive CXCR3+ CD8+ T cells from blood. As for subset: CD45RO-CCR7+CD27+CD95- naive CD8+ T cells expressing CXCR3 (TNR3+).

CDR3: CASSSLLEELYGYTF. The chain is built from TRBV7-9 and TRBJ1-2. Germline-derived CDR1 and CDR2 are SEHNR and FQNEAQ (reference sequence). The length of the CDR3 is 15 residues.